Listed below are T cell receptor beta chains from one sample, sequenced in a study of shared clonotypes between healthy human individuals. TCRdb keeps only in-frame clones here, not all; method: immunoSEQ multiplex PCR. The data hold roughly 1,100,000 clones, with about 70% observed a single time. The sequencing input was memory CD4+ T cells sorted from blood. The receptors were sampled from a man aged 18 to 29 in good health. The CDR3 runs from the conserved cysteine through the conserved F or W. The D gene is left open where the match is weak. Size is stated for part of the rows, as once, few or many counts, or as a class when the clone is expanded.

J gene	V gene	CDR3 length	D gene	clone size	CDR3 DNA	CDR3 protein
TRBJ2-5	TRBV4-2	15	-	once	TGTGCCAGCAGCCAAGATCTTTATGTCCAAGAGACCCAGTACTTC	CASSQDLYVQETQYF
TRBJ1-5	TRBV7-2	17	TRBD1	-	TGTGCCAGCAGTTCACCCGGGACAGGGGGCGAGAATCAGCCCCAGCATTTT	CASSSPGTGGENQPQHF
TRBJ1-5	TRBV7-2	12	-	few	TGTGCCAGCAGCTTAGGGCATCAGCCCCAGCATTTT	CASSLGHQPQHF
TRBJ1-5	TRBV29-1	14	-	-	TGCAGCGCCCTCGAATCAGGGCTCAATCAGCCCCAGCATTTT	CSALESGLNQPQHF
TRBJ1-2	TRBV6-6	16	-	-	TGTGCCAGCAGTTACTCGAGGGATACCATGGGCTATGGCTACACCTTC	CASSYSRDTMGYGYTF
TRBJ1-1	TRBV18	17	TRBD1	-	TGTGCCAGCTCATCCCGCGATAGTGGGACAGGGTACACTGAAGCTTTCTTT	CASSSRDSGTGYTEAFF
TRBJ1-2	TRBV30	14	-	-	TGTGCCTGGAGCGCGGACAGTTCTAACTATGGCTACACCTTC	CAWSADSSNYGYTF
TRBJ2-7	TRBV11-2	16	TRBD2	-	TGTGCCAGCAGCCCAACACCCGGGAGGGGTTCCTACGAGCAGTACTTC	CASSPTPGRGSYEQYF
TRBJ2-5	TRBV7-2	18	TRBD2	-	TGTGCCAGCAGCTTAGGTTATGGGACTAGCGGGAGAGGAGAGACCCAGTACTTC	CASSLGYGTSGRGETQYF
TRBJ1-2	TRBV13	14	-	once	TGTGCCAGCAGCGAGGGACATTATAACTATGGCTACACCTTC	CASSEGHYNYGYTF
TRBJ1-5	TRBV18	14	-	few	TGTGCCAGCTCACCAGGGAATAGCAATCAGCCCCAGCATTTT	CASSPGNSNQPQHF
TRBJ1-4	TRBV28	18	TRBD1	-	TGTGCCAGCAGCCTTACAGGCAGGGGGCGTTCGGCTAATGAAAAACTGTTTTTT	CASSLTGRGRSANEKLFF
TRBJ2-2	TRBV19	16	TRBD1	-	TGTGCCAGTAGTATCAGGACAGGGGGGAACACCGGGGAGCTGTTTTTT	CASSIRTGGNTGELFF
TRBJ2-2	TRBV7-2	14	-	-	TGTGCCAGCAGCCCGGACAGCTACACCGGGGAGCTGTTTTTT	CASSPDSYTGELFF